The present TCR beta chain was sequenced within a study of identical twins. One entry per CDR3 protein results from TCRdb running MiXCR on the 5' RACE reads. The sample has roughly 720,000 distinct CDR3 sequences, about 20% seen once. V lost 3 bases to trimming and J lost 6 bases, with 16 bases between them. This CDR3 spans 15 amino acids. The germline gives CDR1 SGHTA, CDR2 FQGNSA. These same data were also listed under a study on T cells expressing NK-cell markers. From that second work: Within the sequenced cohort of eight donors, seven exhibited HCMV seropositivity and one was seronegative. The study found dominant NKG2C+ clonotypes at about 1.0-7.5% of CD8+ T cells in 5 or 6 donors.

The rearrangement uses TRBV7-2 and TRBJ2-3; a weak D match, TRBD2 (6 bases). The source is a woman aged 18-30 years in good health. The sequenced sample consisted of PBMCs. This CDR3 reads CASSFVSGEGDTQYF. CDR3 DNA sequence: TGTGCCAGCAGCTTTGTTTCGGGAGAGGGCGATACGCAGTATTTT.